This TCR beta chain was identified in a study of CD8+CD57+ T cells in acquired aplastic anemia. The use of genomic DNA as template underpinned the TCR beta VDJ and CDR3 profiling. MiXCR, applied by TCRdb to the reads, yields one record per CDR3 protein. Among 150,000 to 200,000 distinct CDR3 sequences listed, 64% were seen once. The V end was cut by 7 bases, the J end by 3 bases, with 17 bases between. CDR1 and CDR2 from the germline V gene are MNHEY and SMNVEV (reference sequence). This CDR3 region has 15 residues. The receptor was derived from a human donor with severe aplastic anemia or a healthy control (not recorded which). Sequencing used sorted CD4+, CD8+, or CD8+CD57+ T cells (not recorded which) from PBMCs. The V call is TRBV27, the J call TRBJ2-3; the D gene is possibly TRBD1 (6 bases). The CDR3 is CASNQNSRGTDTQYF. CDR3 DNA: TGTGCCAGCAACCAAAACTCTAGGGGGACAGATACGCAGTATTTT.